The present entry profiles one TCR beta chain with its context. Its antigen is undetermined. This specimen belongs to a study of blood T cells in healthy people across ages. Study conclusions and caveats: More naive CD4+ cells and higher diversity marked long-lived donors relative to aged donors.

The CDR3 extends over 13 amino acids. V lost 4 bases and J 6 bases, leaving 10 bases between the germline ends. Germline V gives CDR1 SGHAT, CDR2 FQNNGV. PCR was performed a second time for roughly 7 to 11 cycles using a sample-barcoded 5' primer and a J-beta primer mix. MiXCR, run by TCRdb on the 5' RACE reads, gives a single entry per CDR3 protein. The table records 800,000 to 900,000 distinct CDR3 sequences, approximately 67% of them present only once. The sequence was obtained from a man aged 25-45 years in good health. Specimen: blood. J is TRBJ2-1 and V is TRBV11-2, with D maybe TRBD2 (6 bases). In DNA, the CDR3 is TGTGCCAGCAGCTGCCAGGGACTCAATGAGCAGTTCTTC. It translates to CASSCQGLNEQFF.